What follows are 13 T cell receptor beta chains derived from one specimen sequenced in a study of regulatory dendritic cells for organ transplantation. TCRdb keeps only in-frame clones here, not all; method: immunoSEQ multiplex PCR. Of roughly 27,000 clones in the sample, 75% to 80% are singletons; the top ten hold roughly 2.2%. Source material: memory CD4+ T cells from blood. Indicated subset: CD45RO+ memory T cells. The receptor set was obtained from a human donor in good health.

The J gene is TRBJ1-2, the V gene TRBV28; TRBD1 might be the D (6 bases). The CDR3 length is 15 residues. V shed 8 bases and J shed 0 bases, with 16 bases lying between them. Germline CDR1 and CDR2: MDHEN and SYDVKM. This CDR3 reads CASQWDITANYGYTF. The DNA for the CDR3 is TGTGCCAGCCAGTGGGACATTACAGCTAACTATGGCTACACCTTC.

A few counts support this clone. The chain recombines TRBV7-8 with TRBJ2-7; TRBD2 aligns across 7 bases. J was trimmed by 5 bases and V by 1 base; bases with no gene match: 5. CDR1 is SGHVS, CDR2 FQNEAQ, per germline. The CDR3 is 14 amino acids. As DNA, the CDR3 is TGTGCCAGCAGCTTAGGCGGGAGTCTAAACGAGCAGTACTTC. As protein: CASSLGGSLNEQYF.

This clone came up once. The genes are TRBV6-1 and TRBJ2-5; 11 nucleotides agree with TRBD2. Germline V gene sequence: CDR1 MNHNS, CDR2 SASEGT. CDR3 length: 15 amino acids. V shed 4 bases, J shed 4 bases, and the junction held 5 bases outside the gene matches. The CDR3 DNA reads TGTGCCAGCAGTGGACTAGCGGGATTAAGAGAGACCCAGTACTTC. It translates to CASSGLAGLRETQYF.

The V and J genes are TRBV27 and TRBJ1-2; TRBD1 is a possible D gene (5 bases). In germline, CDR1 is MNHEY, CDR2 SMNVEV (reference sequence). Deletions cut 3 bases from V and 1 base from J, with 9 bases between. This CDR3 spans 14 amino acids. As DNA, the CDR3 is TGTGCCAGCAGTTTCGGCAGGGATAACTATGGCTACACCTTC. Its protein product is CASSFGRDNYGYTF.

The V gene is TRBV6-6, the J gene TRBJ2-1, with D hard to call. CDR3 length: 11 amino acids. Germline CDR1 reads MNHNY; CDR2 reads SVGAGI (reference sequence). The ends were cut back, 7 bases at V and 8 bases at J, with 9 bases in the middle. For the CDR3, the DNA is TGTGCCAGCACCTACCGGGATGAGCAGTTCTTC. It codes for CASTYRDEQFF.

The J gene is TRBJ1-2, the V gene TRBV28; weak D call: TRBD1 (5 bases). The ends were cut back, 7 bases at V and 6 bases at J, with 15 bases in the middle. This CDR3 has 13 residues. Germline V lookup: CDR1 MDHEN, CDR2 SYDVKM. The CDR3 is CASTADNPDGYTF. CDR3 in DNA: TGTGCCAGCACCGCGGACAACCCCGATGGCTACACCTTC.

The chain recombines TRBV7-2 with TRBJ1-1; unclear D gene. The CDR3 loop spans 14 amino acids. From germline, CDR1 is SGHTA and CDR2 FQGNSA. Trimming shortened V by 7 bases and J by 1 base, and 13 bases separated the two germline ends. In nucleotides, the CDR3 is TGTGCCAGCATCCGGGATCCCACGAACACTGAAGCTTTCTTT. This gives the protein CASIRDPTNTEAFF.

The chain carries TRBV4-2 and TRBJ2-3, with TRBD2 identical over 9 bases. This CDR3 is 18 amino acids long. V trimming: 0 bases; J trimming: 5 bases; junction bases outside the gene matches: 12. Germline CDR1 reads LGHNA; CDR2 reads YNFKEQ. In DNA, the CDR3 is TGTGCCAGCAGCCAAGAAATCCGGGCGGGGGGGCGTGGAGATACGCAGTATTTT. Its translation: CASSQEIRAGGRGDTQYF.

The rearrangement uses TRBV9 and TRBJ1-2, with D unresolved. Germline values: CDR1 SGDLS, CDR2 YYNGEE. The ends were cut back, 0 bases at V and 4 bases at J, with 13 bases in the middle. This CDR3 contains 15 residues. The CDR3 DNA is TGTGCCAGCAGCGTAGCCGGCGACGATCTCTATGGCTACACCTTC. Its protein product is CASSVAGDDLYGYTF.

V and J are TRBV18 and TRBJ1-2; D not certain. Germline CDR1 reads KGHSH; CDR2 reads LQKENI. V dropped 2 bases and J dropped 0 bases, with 4 bases sitting between them. The CDR3 is 13 residues long. CDR3 bases: TGTGCCAGCTCACCAGAGTCTAACTATGGCTACACCTTC. It encodes CASSPESNYGYTF.

This chain uses TRBV5-4 with TRBJ2-4; TRBD1 might be the D (6 bases). CDR1 SGHNT and CDR2 YYREEE come from the germline V gene (reference sequence). V shed 0 bases and J shed 13 bases, with 20 bases lying between them. This CDR3 contains 15 residues. In DNA, the CDR3 is TGTGCCAGCAGCTTGGGCAGGGGTTTTGGGGAATCGCAGTACTTC. As protein: CASSLGRGFGESQYF. The variable domain in full, with the rest retrieved from reference TRBV5-4 and TRBJ2-4, is ETGVTQSPTHLIKTRGQQVTLRCSSQSGHNTVSWYQQALGQGPQFIFQYYREEENGRGNFPPRFSGLQFPNYSSELNVNALELDDSALYLCASSLGRGFGESQYFGAGTRLSVL.

This clone occurred once. The rearrangement joins TRBV2 to TRBJ2-7, with D possibly being TRBD1 or TRBD2 (5 bases each). The CDR3 is 14 amino acids. Germline CDR1 SNHLY, CDR2 FYNNEI. V shed 9 bases and J shed 3 bases, with 18 bases lying between them. CDR3 sequence (DNA): TGTGCCAGTTTGTGGGGGACGGGTGACTACGAGCAGTACTTC. Protein: CASLWGTGDYEQYF.

The chain combines TRBV2 with TRBJ1-4; 8 positions match TRBD1. The germline CDR1 and CDR2 sequences are SNHLY and FYNNEI. Germline trimming cut 5 bases from V and 8 bases from J; bases unmatched to any gene: 7. This CDR3 spans 14 amino acids. The DNA for the CDR3 is TGTGCCAGCAGTATCGACAGGGGCCGGGAAAAACTGTTTTTT. Translation: CASSIDRGREKLFF.